Sequencing of this TCR beta chain was carried out in a study of blood T cell repertoires in COVID-19. Turning to the study itself: Some COVID-19 samples were acute and others convalescent; all came from the United States, Italy and Spain. Sample material is recorded as cDNA or gDNA derived from T cells, B-cell-depleted T cells, or PBMCs.

Authors' methods: For nucleated cells, counts were estimated from reference gene primer amplification. TCRdb's copy holds only in-frame clones and misses some; the assay was immunoSEQ multiplex PCR. V and J calls and clone size follow that table, whereas D and trimming were derived from the DNA. The sample has under 350,000 clones, 70% to 90% seen once; the top ten hold about 4.6%. CDR3 length: 14 amino acids. The germline CDR1 and CDR2 sequences are KGHDR and SFDVKD. Trimming took 3 bases from V and 6 from J, leaving 13 bases between them. The sample comprised peripheral blood. The TCR was taken from a man aged 55 to 69 who had recovered from COVID-19. V gene TRBV24-1 combines with J gene TRBJ1-2, with D maybe TRBD1 (5 bases). CDR3 DNA: TGTGCCACCAGTGATGCGAACCCCAGGGATGGCTACACCTTC. It specifies CATSDANPRDGYTF.